This passage covers 24 T cell receptor beta chains from one sample sequenced in a study of shared clonotypes between healthy human individuals. Libraries were prepared by immunoSEQ multiplex PCR; TCRdb keeps only in-frame clonotypes and omits some of them. The data contain 950,000 to 1,300,000 clones, about 75% of them singletons. Sequenced sample: memory CD4+ T cells sorted from blood. Specified subset: CD45RA-negative fraction. The receptors shown here come from a man between 18 and 35 years old in good health.

There are a few counts of this clone. The identical CDR3 is also encoded by other nucleotide sequences in the sample. The CDR3 loop is CASSEGQGRDTQYF. The CDR3 nucleotides are TGTGCCAGCAGTGAGGGACAGGGGAGAGATACGCAGTATTTT. The rearrangement joins TRBV6-1 to TRBJ2-3; 10 positions agree with TRBD1. The trim removed 3 bases at V and 5 bases at J, leaving 2 bases unmatched. CDR3 length: 14 residues. The germline V gene has CDR1 MNHNS and CDR2 SASEGT.

This clone appeared a single time. CDR3 DNA: TGCGCCAGCAGCCCACGACAGGGAGGAGAGACCCAGTACTTC. Encoded protein: CASSPRQGGETQYF. This chain uses TRBV4-1 with TRBJ2-5; tentatively, D is TRBD1 (7 bases). The CDR3 runs 14 residues. Germline values: CDR1 MGHRA, CDR2 YSYEKL. The germline V and J ends were trimmed by 4 bases and 4 bases, with 13 bases remaining between them.

The chain combines TRBV6-5 with TRBJ2-2; no firm D call. Germline V gene data show CDR1 as MNHEY and CDR2 as SVGAGI. The CDR3 totals 13 residues. V shed 2 bases and J shed 6 bases, with 7 bases lying between them. DNA for the CDR3: TGTGCCAGCAGTTACCGAGTCCCCGGGGAGCTGTTTTTT. Encoded protein: CASSYRVPGELFF.

The chain employs TRBV19 and TRBJ1-2; TRBD1 matches at 9 bases. Germline CDR1 and CDR2: LNHDA and SQIVND (reference sequence). This CDR3 comprises 17 residues. V lost 4 bases to trimming and J lost 6 bases; unmatched junction nucleotides: 15. CDR3 in amino acids: CASSNRDRETLGNGYTF. CDR3 nucleotide sequence: TGTGCCAGTAGTAACCGGGACAGGGAAACGTTGGGGAATGGCTACACCTTC.

The chain combines TRBV5-1 with TRBJ2-3; 8 bases match TRBD2. V shed 4 bases, J shed 3 bases, and the junction held 7 bases outside the gene matches. This CDR3 is 15 amino acids long. Germline CDR1 and CDR2: SGHRS and YFSETQ. The CDR3 DNA sequence: TGCGCCAGCAGCCTAGGGACTAGACCGACAGATACGCAGTATTTT. As protein: CASSLGTRPTDTQYF.

This chain uses TRBV29-1 with TRBJ2-7; D gene unclear. CDR1 and CDR2 from the germline V gene are SQVTM and ANQGSEA. This CDR3 contains 13 residues. CDR3 residues: CSAMVHSSYEQYF. In nucleotides, the CDR3 is TGCAGTGCTATGGTACACAGCTCCTACGAGCAGTACTTC.

This chain links TRBV18 with TRBJ2-7; TRBD2 might be the D (6 bases). With 0 bases removed from V and 2 bases from J, the gap between germline ends came to 11 bases. Germline CDR1 is KGHSH and CDR2 is LQKENI. This CDR3 contains 15 residues. CDR3 in amino acids: CASSPPGLRTYEQYF. In nucleotides, the CDR3 is TGTGCCAGCTCACCACCGGGACTTAGAACCTACGAGCAGTACTTC.

The rearrangement links TRBV2 to TRBJ2-7; 10 bases match TRBD2. Germline V gene data show CDR1 as SNHLY and CDR2 as FYNNEI. The CDR3 extends over 14 amino acids. The CDR3 region is CAIRPSGSVGEQYF. The CDR3 DNA is TGTGCGATAAGGCCTAGCGGGAGTGTCGGGGAGCAGTACTTC.

This clone turned up a few times. V gene TRBV7-9 combines with J gene TRBJ1-1; D ambiguous. The germline gives CDR1 SEHNR, CDR2 FQNEAQ (reference sequence). The CDR3 consists of 13 residues. V was trimmed by 5 bases and J by 7 bases, leaving 14 bases between them. The CDR3 sequence: CASSPVARFEAFF. CDR3 nucleotide sequence: TGTGCCAGCAGCCCCGTGGCACGTTTTGAAGCTTTCTTT.

The V gene is TRBV28, the J gene TRBJ1-5; D not certain. V lost 3 bases and J lost 3, with 6 bases in between. Germline V gene lookup returns CDR1 MDHEN and CDR2 SYDVKM. The CDR3 has 13 amino acids. This chain's CDR3 is CASSFNFNQPQHF. The CDR3 bases are TGTGCCAGCAGTTTCAATTTCAATCAGCCCCAGCATTTT.

The chain employs TRBV29-1 and TRBJ1-2; D is perhaps TRBD1 (6 bases). The germline gives CDR1 SQVTM, CDR2 ANQGSEA. This CDR3 is 12 amino acids long. V lost 6 bases and J 8 bases, leaving 16 bases between the germline ends. The CDR3 DNA follows: TGCAGCGTCCGCCGGGACACCTCCGGCTACACCTTC. Translation: CSVRRDTSGYTF.

The gene calls are TRBV25-1 and TRBJ2-3; D is tentatively TRBD1 or TRBD2 (6 bases each). The CDR3 runs 15 residues. V lost 8 bases to trimming and J lost 0 bases, with 15 bases between them. Germline CDR1 reads MGHDK; CDR2 reads SYGVNS. The CDR3 loop reads CASGGRTLSTDTQYF. CDR3 sequence (DNA): TGTGCCAGCGGGGGGCGGACCCTTAGCACAGATACGCAGTATTTT.

The chain uses TRBV7-6 and TRBJ2-1; 7 bases align to TRBD2. Germline V lookup: CDR1 SGHVS, CDR2 FNYEAQ. This CDR3 region has 16 residues. The trim removed 5 bases at V and 6 bases at J, leaving 13 bases unmatched. The CDR3 loop reads CASSLQASGGGNEQFF. CDR3 bases: TGTGCCAGCAGCCTCCAAGCCAGCGGCGGGGGCAATGAGCAGTTCTTC.

V is TRBV28 and J is TRBJ1-5; no clear D gene. V was shortened by 3 bases and J by 2 bases, with 5 bases between the two germline ends. Germline V gene sequence: CDR1 MDHEN, CDR2 SYDVKM. The CDR3 has 13 residues. CDR3 protein: CASSFLGNQPQHF. Here the CDR3 DNA reads TGTGCCAGCAGTTTTCTGGGCAATCAGCCCCAGCATTTT.

In its sample, this clone was seen once. The chain recombines TRBV9 with TRBJ1-4; D gene ambiguous. The CDR3 is 14 amino acids. Germline loops: CDR1 SGDLS, CDR2 YYNGEE. Trimming cost V 3 bases and J 7 bases, with 13 bases left between them. In DNA form, the CDR3 reads TGTGCCAGCAGCGGCGGTAGTATTGGTGAAAAACTGTTTTTT. It specifies CASSGGSIGEKLFF.

There are many counts of this clone. CDR3 protein: CASSFSGLQNIQYF. As DNA, the CDR3 is TGTGCCAGCAGCTTCTCGGGGTTGCAAAACATTCAGTACTTC. The V call is TRBV7-9, the J call TRBJ2-4; a weak D match, TRBD2 (5 bases). V was trimmed by 3 bases and J by 5 bases, leaving 11 bases between them. Germline V gene sequence: CDR1 SEHNR, CDR2 FQNEAQ (reference sequence). This CDR3 has 14 amino acids.

The chain recombines TRBV9 with TRBJ2-1; D is undetermined. The CDR3 is made up of 12 amino acids. The V end lost 4 bases, the J end lost 5 bases, and 7 bases lay between the germline ends. Germline CDR1 and CDR2: SGDLS and YYNGEE. This CDR3 reads CASSPPNNEQFF. The CDR3 DNA is TGTGCCAGCAGCCCCCCAAACAATGAGCAGTTCTTC.

The rearrangement joins TRBV28 to TRBJ1-1; possibly TRBD1 for D (5 bases). Trimming left V 7 bases short and J 0 bases short, with 15 bases between. Germline CDR1 is MDHEN and CDR2 is SYDVKM. The CDR3 loop spans 15 amino acids. CDR3 sequence reads: CASTLPGGVNTEAFF. DNA for the CDR3: TGTGCCAGCACCTTACCGGGAGGGGTGAACACTGAAGCTTTCTTT.

In its sample, this clone was seen once. The V call is TRBV27, the J call TRBJ2-3; 13 bases are shared with TRBD2. The CDR3 loop spans 16 amino acids. The V segment lost 2 bases and the J segment 5 bases; nucleotides outside the gene matches: 4. Germline values: CDR1 MNHEY, CDR2 SMNVEV (reference sequence). The CDR3 is CASSLAGLAGQDTQYF. The DNA of the CDR3 is TGTGCCAGCAGTTTAGCGGGACTAGCGGGACAAGATACGCAGTATTTT.

As for this clone: Germline and junction disagree at one end, which may indicate a read error. J is TRBJ2-5 and V is TRBV29-1; 7 nucleotides align to TRBD2. Germline V gives CDR1 SQVTM, CDR2 ANQGSEA. The CDR3 is 11 amino acids. This CDR3 is CSVGEGERGNF. In nucleotides, the CDR3 is TGCAGCGTTGGGGAAGGCGAGCGGGGAAACTTC.

The chain carries TRBV5-1 and TRBJ2-7; 10 bases are shared with TRBD2. CDR3 length: 16 residues. The germline CDR1 and CDR2 sequences are SGHRS and YFSETQ. V was clipped by 0 bases and J by 1 base; unmatched bases: 4. CDR3 sequence: CASSLGLAGVSYEQYF. CDR3 DNA sequence: TGCGCCAGCAGCTTGGGCCTAGCGGGAGTATCCTACGAGCAGTACTTC.

The chain joins TRBV29-1 to TRBJ2-5; TRBD1 aligns across 9 bases. V lost 3 bases, J lost 4 bases, and 6 bases stayed unmatched. CDR1 is SQVTM and CDR2 is ANQGSEA in the germline V gene. CDR3 length equals 14 residues. The CDR3 sequence: CSVDKQGAGETQYF. The CDR3 coding sequence is TGCAGCGTTGACAAACAGGGGGCAGGAGAGACCCAGTACTTC. Full variable domain (rest looked up from reference TRBV29-1 and TRBJ2-5): SAVISQKPSRDICQRGTSLTIQCQVDSQVTMMFWYRQQPGQSLTLIATANQGSEATYESGFVIDKFPISRPNLTFSTLTVSNMSPEDSSIYLCSVDKQGAGETQYFGPGTRLLVL.

The chain uses TRBV11-2 and TRBJ1-4; D remains ambiguous. The germline V gene has CDR1 SGHAT and CDR2 FQNNGV. The CDR3 consists of 15 residues. The germline V and J ends were trimmed by 0 bases and 3 bases, with 8 bases remaining between them. CDR3 in DNA: TGTGCCAGCAGCTTAGAGAGGCGACCTAATGAAAAACTGTTTTTT. Its protein is CASSLERRPNEKLFF.

A remark on this clone: One junction end does not reproduce the germline sequence, and a read error may be involved. The chain combines TRBV29-1 with TRBJ1-2, with D tentatively TRBD1 (5 bases). The CDR3 consists of 11 residues. Germline CDR1 SQVTM, CDR2 ANQGSEA. CDR3 sequence: CSAGMGPVPLF. CDR3 in DNA: TGCAGCGCCGGGATGGGGCCCGTCCCCTTATTT.